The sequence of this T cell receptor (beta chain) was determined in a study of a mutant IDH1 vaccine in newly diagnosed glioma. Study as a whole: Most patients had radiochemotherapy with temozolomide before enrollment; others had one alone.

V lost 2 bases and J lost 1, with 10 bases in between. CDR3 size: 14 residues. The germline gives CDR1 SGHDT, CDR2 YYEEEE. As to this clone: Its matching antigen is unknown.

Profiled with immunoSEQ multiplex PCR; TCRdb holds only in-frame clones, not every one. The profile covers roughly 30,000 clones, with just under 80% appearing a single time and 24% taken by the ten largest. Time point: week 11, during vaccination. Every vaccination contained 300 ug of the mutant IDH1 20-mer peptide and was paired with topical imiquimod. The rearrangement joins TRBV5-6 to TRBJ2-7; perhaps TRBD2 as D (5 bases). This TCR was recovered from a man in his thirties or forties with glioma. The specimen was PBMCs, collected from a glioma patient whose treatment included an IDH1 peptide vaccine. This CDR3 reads CASSFGERSYEQYF. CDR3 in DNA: TGTGCCAGCAGCTTCGGGGAGCGGTCCTACGAGCAGTACTTC.